These 3 T cell receptor beta chains were all obtained from the same sample, sequenced in a study of CD4+ T cells in melanoma. Assay used: immunoSEQ multiplex PCR; TCRdb lists only in-frame clones, some missing. The sample holds around 130,000 clones, around 90% seen once. All receptors come from a human donor with melanoma.

This rearrangement joins TRBV27 to TRBJ1-6, with 7 nucleotides matching TRBD1. CDR3 size: 13 residues. V lost 10 bases to trimming and J lost 4 bases; unmatched junction nucleotides: 4. The germline gives CDR1 MNHEY, CDR2 SMNVEV (reference sequence). CDR3 DNA: TGTGCCACCCCGGGACAGTATAATTCACCCCTCCACTTT. Translating gives CATPGQYNSPLHF.

The chain employs TRBV4-1 and TRBJ2-3; TRBD1 is a possible D gene (5 bases). Germline CDR1 and CDR2: MGHRA and YSYEKL. The CDR3 has 17 amino acids. V was trimmed by 4 bases and J by 0 bases, leaving 17 bases between them. The CDR3 coding sequence is TGCGCCAGCAGCCCTTACCTAACAGGAACTAGCACAGATACGCAGTATTTT. It codes for CASSPYLTGTSTDTQYF.

Written as DNA, the CDR3 is TGCGCCAGCAGCCAGAGCCCAGACAGGGACACTGAAGCTTTCTTT. Its protein is CASSQSPDRDTEAFF. The chain carries TRBV4-1 and TRBJ1-1, with TRBD1 matching over 7 bases. This CDR3 is built from 15 residues. With V trimmed by 3 bases and J by 3 bases, 7 bases remained unmatched. CDR1 is MGHRA, CDR2 YSYEKL, per germline.